The subject of this entry is one T cell receptor (beta chain). Its specificity is not known. These data come from a study of shared clonotypes between healthy human individuals. Study-level findings and limits: Relative to clonotypes present in all four donors, those not shared had lower generation probabilities.

Measured with immunoSEQ multiplex PCR; TCRdb has only the in-frame clones, and not every one. The table has 300,000 or so clones, under 80% seen once. Per germline, CDR1 SGHRS and CDR2 YFSETQ. This CDR3 comprises 16 residues. V gave up 4 bases and J gave up 2 bases; unmatched junction bases: 4. The chain couples TRBV5-1 to TRBJ2-2; 11 nucleotides agree with TRBD1. The source is a man aged 30-40 years in good health. Sequencing used memory CD4+ T cells sorted from blood. Documented subset: CD45RA-negative fraction. The CDR3 nucleotides read TGCGCCAGCAGCCTTAGGACAGGGGGCAACACCGGGGAGCTGTTTTTT. Its protein is CASSLRTGGNTGELFF.